Listed below are T cell receptor beta chains from one sample, sequenced in a study of blood T cell repertoires in COVID-19. Sequenced by immunoSEQ multiplex PCR; TCRdb stores in-frame clones only, minus some. The sample lists some 160,000 clones; just under 80% were seen once. What was sequenced was peripheral blood. The receptors derive from an elderly woman with acute or convalescent COVID-19. Both conserved end residues are part of each CDR3. The order of the fields is V gene, CDR3 protein.

>TRBV18
CASGRDRANNEQFF
>TRBV7-2
CASSGGGTYGYTF
>TRBV11-3
CASSLGSSGGQSEQFF
>TRBV3-1/TRBV3-2
CASRPLAGGPGENEQFF
>TRBV19
CASSTSGGAMETQYF
>TRBV3-1/TRBV3-2
CASRATGVFSEQYF
>TRBV2
CASRAGDSYEQYF
>TRBV7-2
CASSFNGLSNTEAFF
>TRBV4-1
CASSREEQGNSPLHF
>TRBV4-2
CASSQDRAGITYEQYF
>TRBV29-1
CSVARWYTEAFF
>TRBV4-1
CASSPSGPWGGPPDTGELFF
>TRBV5-4
CASSLGPRVNTEAFF
>TRBV6-1
CASSEGGNNYGYTF
>TRBV4-1
CASSQALLAGVREQYF
>TRBV19
CASSMGQGGEKLFF
>TRBV6-1
CASSELAGGPKGYEQYF
>TRBV3-1/TRBV3-2
CASSQGSLAGAETQYF
>TRBV6-5
CASRAYGVQETQYF
>TRBV19
CASSTLGDRWDQPQHF
>TRBV12-3/TRBV12-4
CASSFEGGTEAFF
>TRBV3-1/TRBV3-2
CASSPREALGPFF
>TRBV20-1
CSASKRVGLARIYEQYF
>TRBV28
CASSSDPQGQGAGRFF
>TRBV30
CAWKAGMNTEAFF
>TRBV5-1
CASSLTRGHGELFF
>TRBV6-5
CASATSGLSSYEQYF
>TRBV7-2
CASSLGLMNTEAFF
>TRBV11-2
CASSLAFGSGTEAFF
>TRBV30
CAWSWTGGETQYF
>TRBV24-1
CATSVPNRVEAFF
>TRBV4-1
CASSPQGPAGNTIYF
>TRBV5-4
CASSSGLPYNEQFF
>TRBV27
CASSSRLAGDGEQYF
>TRBV5-1
CASSLDRTSSYEQYF
>TRBV24-1
CATTGTSGNYNEQFF
>TRBV3-1/TRBV3-2
CASSQGHRGDEQFF
>TRBV27
CASSQPAAGQETQYF
>TRBV6-5
CASSYATGMNTEAFF
>TRBV18
CASSPPSREAFF
>TRBV29-1
CSAELNTYEQYF
>TRBV5-1
CASSLGQGPYTDTQYF
>TRBV9
CASSPLGASGSGNEQFF
>TRBV12-3/TRBV12-4
CASSSGTGLVQYF
>TRBV15
CATSARDRGQLGYTF
>TRBV6-5
CASRQGENYGYTF